Below, 25 T cell receptor beta chains from the same sample are listed, as sequenced in a study of T cell changes during pregnancy in multiple sclerosis. Repertoires were generated with immunoSEQ multiplex PCR, while TCRdb's copy carries only in-frame clones and drops some. The table has around 40,000 clones, under 95% seen once; the top ten hold approximately 0.81%. The material sequenced was CD4+ T cells from peripheral blood mononuclear cells, taken in the third trimester of pregnancy. The receptors derive from a female donor with multiple sclerosis, enrolled in a pregnancy study.

This chain uses TRBV19 with TRBJ1-1, with TRBD1 matching over 11 bases. From germline, CDR1 is LNHDA and CDR2 SQIVND (reference sequence). The junction had 3 bases not matched to a gene; V was cut back by 5 bases and J by 4 bases. The CDR3 is 14 residues long. CDR3 protein: CASSLGTGGTEAFF. In DNA form, the CDR3 reads TGTGCCAGTAGTTTGGGGACAGGGGGCACTGAAGCTTTCTTT.

The chain is built from TRBV29-1 and TRBJ2-7; 13 bases align to TRBD2. The CDR3 contains 13 residues. Losses at the gene ends were 4 bases for V and 4 bases for J; bases not matched to a gene: 1. Germline values: CDR1 SQVTM, CDR2 ANQGSEA. The CDR3 sequence is CSVGTSGSYEQYF. As DNA, the CDR3 is TGCAGCGTTGGGACTAGCGGGAGTTACGAGCAGTACTTC.

The gene calls are TRBV14 and TRBJ2-1; 7 nucleotides match TRBD2. Looked up from germline, CDR1 is SGHDN and CDR2 is FVKESK. V dropped 1 base and J dropped 5; count of bases not matched to a gene: 8. This CDR3 comprises 16 residues. The CDR3 loop is CASSQVGSAGDNEQFF. The CDR3 DNA is TGTGCCAGCAGCCAAGTTGGGTCTGCGGGGGACAATGAGCAGTTCTTC.

The chain carries TRBV11-2 and TRBJ2-1; 9 bases align to TRBD2. CDR1 and CDR2 (germline): SGHAT, FQNNGV. The CDR3 totals 14 residues. With V trimmed by 3 bases and J by 5 bases, 2 bases remained unmatched. The CDR3 sequence is CASSLTSGHNEQFF. The DNA for the CDR3 is TGTGCCAGCAGCTTGACTAGCGGCCACAATGAGCAGTTCTTC.

The rearrangement links TRBV4-1 to TRBJ1-4; D ambiguous. Germline V CDR1 and CDR2: MGHRA, YSYEKL. Trimming cost V 0 bases and J 7 bases, with 15 bases left between them. This CDR3 spans 16 amino acids. For the CDR3, the DNA is TGCGCCAGCAGCCAAGACTTGGGCAGCTGGCGTGAAAAACTGTTTTTT. Protein: CASSQDLGSWREKLFF.

The V and J genes are TRBV6-5 and TRBJ2-4; D perhaps matches TRBD2 (7 bases). Trimming stripped 8 bases from V and 2 bases from J, with 10 bases between. Germline values: CDR1 MNHEY, CDR2 SVGAGI. The CDR3 has 13 amino acids. CDR3 sequence: CASSGGSKNIQYF. The CDR3 region has the DNA TGTGCCAGCTCGGGGGGCTCCAAAAACATTCAGTACTTC.

This chain links TRBV6-1 with TRBJ2-5; TRBD2 is a possible D gene (6 bases). Trimming stripped 8 bases from V and 4 bases from J, with 17 bases between. The CDR3 is 14 amino acids. Per the germline V gene, CDR1 is MNHNS and CDR2 is SASEGT. The CDR3 bases are TGTGCCAGCCGGGTCGGGAGTGGGGGAGAGACCCAGTACTTC. This encodes CASRVGSGGETQYF.

This chain connects TRBV7-3 to TRBJ2-1; D is unclear. Germline values: CDR1 SGHTA, CDR2 FQGTGA. The V end was cut by 5 bases, the J end by 7 bases, with 12 bases between. The CDR3 runs 13 residues. The CDR3 region is CASSAPARNEQFF. The DNA of the CDR3 is TGTGCCAGCAGCGCCCCAGCTAGGAATGAGCAGTTCTTC.

V gene TRBV5-1 combines with J gene TRBJ1-1; 9 bases are a match to TRBD1. The CDR3 consists of 13 residues. V gave up 4 bases and J gave up 5 bases; unmatched junction bases: 3. CDR1 and CDR2 (germline): SGHRS, YFSETQ. CDR3 sequence (DNA): TGCGCCAGCAGCCGACAGGGGGGTACTGAAGCTTTCTTT. It encodes CASSRQGGTEAFF.

The V and J genes are TRBV2 and TRBJ2-7, with 8 nucleotides matching TRBD1. Germline V CDR1 and CDR2: SNHLY, FYNNEI. CDR3 length equals 15 residues. Germline trimming cut 7 bases from V and 0 bases from J; bases unmatched to any gene: 8. The CDR3 reads CASTKGQGASYEQYF. In DNA, the CDR3 is TGTGCCAGCACGAAGGGCCAGGGGGCCTCCTACGAGCAGTACTTC.

This clone was seen a handful of times. V and J are TRBV28 and TRBJ1-2; TRBD1 matches at 7 bases. The CDR3 has 15 residues. V trimming: 4 bases; J trimming: 8 bases; junction bases outside the gene matches: 13. Germline V CDR1 and CDR2: MDHEN, SYDVKM. The CDR3 DNA is TGTGCCAGCAGTTCCCTTGGACAGGTCGACTCCGGCTACACCTTC. It translates to CASSSLGQVDSGYTF.

This clone was recorded once. V usage is TRBV5-4 and J usage is TRBJ1-4; D not resolved. The V gene lost 10 bases and the J gene lost 4 bases, with 17 bases spanning the gap. Per germline, CDR1 SGHNT and CDR2 YYREEE (reference sequence). The CDR3 sequence is 14 residues long. The CDR3 loop is CAGENRGRNEKLFF. CDR3 nucleotide sequence: TGTGCCGGCGAAAATCGGGGTCGTAATGAAAAACTGTTTTTT.

The chain combines TRBV11-3 with TRBJ2-3; 7 bases are a match to TRBD1. The V and J ends lost 1 base and 1 base, in that order; junction bases with no gene match: 5. Germline V lookup: CDR1 SGHNT, CDR2 YENEEA. The CDR3 runs 16 residues. The CDR3 region has the DNA TGTGCCAGCAGCTTAGTTCACAGGGGAGGCACAGATACGCAGTATTTT. This codes for CASSLVHRGGTDTQYF.

The CDR3 loop reads CASRISGAGQETQYF. In DNA, the CDR3 is TGTGCCAGCAGGATTAGCGGGGCGGGCCAAGAGACCCAGTACTTC. The rearrangement links TRBV28 to TRBJ2-5, with TRBD2 identical over 8 bases. V shed 6 bases, J shed 1 base, and the junction held 7 bases outside the gene matches. Germline assignment: CDR1 MDHEN and CDR2 SYDVKM. The CDR3 is made up of 15 amino acids.

The chain joins TRBV30 to TRBJ1-2, with D possibly being TRBD1 (6 bases). Per germline, CDR1 GTSNPN and CDR2 SVGIG (reference sequence). This CDR3 contains 18 residues. The V and J ends lost 4 bases and 5 bases respectively, with 29 bases between them. CDR3 DNA: TGTGCCTGGAATCATGGGGTGGCAGAGGGGATACAGGGTTATGGCTACACCTTC. It specifies CAWNHGVAEGIQGYGYTF.

The chain links TRBV19 to TRBJ2-3; 7 bases map to TRBD2. The CDR3 has 14 residues. Germline CDR1 LNHDA, CDR2 SQIVND (reference sequence). Trimming cost V 5 bases and J 0 bases; bases outside gene matches: 2. DNA of the CDR3: TGTGCCAGTAGTGCTAGCGGTAGCACAGATACGCAGTATTTT. Protein: CASSASGSTDTQYF.

The chain has TRBV19 and TRBJ1-1; 8 nucleotides match TRBD1. Germline V gene sequence: CDR1 LNHDA, CDR2 SQIVND (reference sequence). The CDR3 covers 14 residues. Trimming removed 7 bases from V and 4 bases from J; junction bases left unmatched: 8. In nucleotides, the CDR3 is TGTGCCAGTAATCGACTAGACAGGGGCACTGAAGCTTTCTTT. Translated: CASNRLDRGTEAFF.

This clone is deemed medium-sized. CDR3 amino acids: CASSPIRERKQFF. Written as DNA, the CDR3 is TGCGCCAGCAGCCCCATTCGGGAACGGAAGCAGTTCTTC. The chain carries TRBV10-1 and TRBJ2-1; a possible D gene is TRBD2 (5 bases). V was pared by 6 bases and J by 11 bases, with 17 bases between. The germline V gene has CDR1 WNHNN and CDR2 SYGVQD (reference sequence). There are 13 residues in the CDR3.

This sequence joins TRBV5-1 and TRBJ2-1; no clear D. CDR3 length equals 15 residues. V was cut by 0 bases and J by 3 bases, with 10 bases left in between. Germline lookup yields CDR1 SGHRS and CDR2 YFSETQ. The DNA of the CDR3 is TGCGCCAGCAGCTTGGGAAGCTCTATCTACAATGAGCAGTTCTTC. As protein: CASSLGSSIYNEQFF.

This clone appeared once. The chain's CDR3 is CASSKEISGSSDTQYF. The CDR3 region has the DNA TGTGCCAGCAGCAAAGAGATTAGCGGGAGCTCAGATACGCAGTATTTT. The chain joins TRBV21-1 to TRBJ2-3; the table's D call, TRBD2, has no DNA check behind it. TRBV21-1 corresponds to a pseudogene. The CDR3 contains 16 residues.

This clone occurred a few times. This chain connects TRBV27 to TRBJ1-2; D might be TRBD1 (6 bases). V gave up 4 bases and J gave up 7 bases, with 16 bases separating them. Germline-derived CDR1 and CDR2 are MNHEY and SMNVEV (reference sequence). The CDR3 is 14 residues long. CDR3 protein: CASSSRQVFGGYTF. DNA of the CDR3: TGTGCCAGCAGTTCTCGACAGGTGTTCGGTGGCTACACCTTC.

This clone occurred once. V usage is TRBV28 and J usage is TRBJ2-7; the D gene is possibly TRBD1 (7 bases). The CDR3 spans 15 residues. Trimming pared 6 bases from V and 1 base from J, leaving 16 bases between. CDR1 is MDHEN and CDR2 is SYDVKM in the germline V gene. Here the CDR3 DNA reads TGTGCCAGCAGACCAGGGACAGCGGGTTCCTACGAGCAGTACTTC. Protein sequence: CASRPGTAGSYEQYF.

The gene calls are TRBV27 and TRBJ2-3, with 8 bases that match TRBD2. Germline V gives CDR1 MNHEY, CDR2 SMNVEV (reference sequence). The CDR3 is 16 amino acids. V shed 5 bases and J 3 bases; nucleotides not matched to a gene: 10. For the CDR3, the DNA is TGTGCCAGCAGTCTCTCCGGGACTAGAGGGACAGATACGCAGTATTTT. Amino acids: CASSLSGTRGTDTQYF.

V usage is TRBV5-1 and J usage is TRBJ2-2, with D tentatively TRBD2 (7 bases). CDR3 length equals 18 residues. The germline V gene has CDR1 SGHRS and CDR2 YFSETQ. The ends were cut back, 5 bases at V and 1 base at J, with 21 bases in the middle. For the CDR3, the DNA is TGCGCCAGCAGGCAGAGTACGGGGGGCTCGTGGAACACCGGGGAGCTGTTTTTT. Translation: CASRQSTGGSWNTGELFF.

This clone was picked up one time. This chain joins TRBV6-1 and TRBJ1-5; tentatively, D is TRBD1 (5 bases). Trimming took off 0 bases at V and 7 bases at J, with 10 bases between the two ends. This CDR3 is built from 14 residues. Germline assignment: CDR1 MNHNS and CDR2 SASEGT. CDR3: CASSEAARGQPQHF. The CDR3 DNA reads TGTGCCAGCAGTGAAGCCGCTCGGGGGCAGCCCCAGCATTTT.